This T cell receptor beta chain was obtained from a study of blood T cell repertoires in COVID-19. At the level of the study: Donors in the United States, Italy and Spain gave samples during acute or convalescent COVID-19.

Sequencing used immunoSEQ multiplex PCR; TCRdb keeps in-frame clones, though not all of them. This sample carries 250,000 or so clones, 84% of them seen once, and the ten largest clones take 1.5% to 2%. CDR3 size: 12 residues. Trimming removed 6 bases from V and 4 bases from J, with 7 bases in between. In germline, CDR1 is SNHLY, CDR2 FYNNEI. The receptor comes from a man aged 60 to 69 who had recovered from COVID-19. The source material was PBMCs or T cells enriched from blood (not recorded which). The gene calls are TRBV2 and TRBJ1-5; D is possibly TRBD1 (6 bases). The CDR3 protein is CASRDRNQPQHF. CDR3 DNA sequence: TGTGCCAGCAGGGACAGAAATCAGCCCCAGCATTTT.